This TCR beta chain was captured in a study of early T cells in non-severe SARS-CoV-2 infection. Whole-study context: Sequencing of bulk RNA from unsorted whole blood was done, without chain pairing.

The CDR3 spans 12 residues. Trimming stripped 8 bases from V and 3 bases from J, with 10 bases between. Germline values: CDR1 LNHDA, CDR2 SQIVND (reference sequence). Individual cDNA molecules were tagged with unique molecular identifiers. TCRdb re-derived calls from the 5' RACE reads in MiXCR, one entry per CDR3 protein. The table has about 58,000 distinct CDR3 sequences, roughly 12% seen once. In its sample, this clonotype was seen a few times. The source is an adult who was a healthcare worker with PCR-confirmed SARS-CoV-2 infection or an uninfected control (not recorded which). The chain is built from TRBV19 and TRBJ1-2; the D is unclear. Sequencing was done on a sample of whole blood. Here the CDR3 reads CASRAFYYGYTF. CDR3 DNA sequence: TGTGCCAGTCGTGCCTTCTACTATGGCTACACCTTC.